This T cell receptor (beta chain) was sequenced in a study of cytomegalovirus exposure and HLA in healthy donors. PCR used 60 Vbeta primers and 13 Jbeta primers. Only in-frame clones appear in the TCRdb table, and some are missing; sequencing was by immunoSEQ multiplex PCR. The sample yields more than 85,000 clones, more than 65% seen once. The CDR3 consists of 14 residues. V was shortened by 7 bases and J by 3 bases, with 15 bases between the two germline ends. Germline loops: CDR1 MNHEY, CDR2 SVGAGI. This chain links TRBV6-5 with TRBJ1-1, with a possible D match to TRBD1 (5 bases). The sequencing input was PBMCs. The sequence was obtained from a young man in good health and CMV-seropositive. CDR3 sequence (DNA): TGTGCCAGCACCTTATTCGAAGGGGACACTGAAGCTTTCTTT. Translation: CASTLFEGDTEAFF.